The present entry profiles one T cell receptor beta chain with its context. The antigen is undetermined. Profiling relied on immunoSEQ multiplex PCR, and the TCRdb table lists in-frame clones only, not all of them. The repertoire holds about 98,000 clones, approximately 94% seen once, with roughly 0.89% in the top ten. These data come from a study of cytomegalovirus exposure and HLA in healthy donors. This CDR3 has 14 residues. Germline V lookup: CDR1 SGHRS, CDR2 YFSETQ. V was trimmed by 2 bases and J by 1 base, leaving 9 bases between them. Overall study findings and caveats: 150 or so TCR beta chains were listed as cytomegalovirus-associated.

This chain uses TRBV5-1 with TRBJ1-1; D uncertain. The origin of this receptor is a woman between 18 and 29 years old in good health and CMV-seronegative. The sequenced sample consisted of PBMCs. CDR3 region: CASSFTAQNTEAFF. In DNA, the CDR3 is TGCGCCAGCAGCTTCACAGCCCAGAACACTGAAGCTTTCTTT.